The 12 T cell receptor beta chains below come from one sample, sequenced in a study of T cell responses to AZD1222 COVID-19 vaccine. Profiled with immunoSEQ multiplex PCR; TCRdb holds only in-frame clones, not every one. The table records roughly 120,000 clones, around 93% of them present only once. The source was peripheral blood, collected on day 0 of AZD1222 vaccination. The receptors shown here come from an adult in good health.

The chain joins TRBV5-1 to TRBJ2-5; 10 bases align to TRBD2. The CDR3 is 18 amino acids. Germline CDR1 SGHRS, CDR2 YFSETQ. Losses at the gene ends were 1 base for V and 5 bases for J; bases not matched to a gene: 14. CDR3 sequence (DNA): TGCGCCAGCAGCTTGTTTTCGCGGCTAGCGGGAGCCTACGAGACCCAGTACTTC. As protein: CASSLFSRLAGAYETQYF.

This chain connects TRBV2 to TRBJ2-5; weak D call: TRBD2 (5 bases). This CDR3 has 15 residues. CDR1 and CDR2 from the germline V gene are SNHLY and FYNNEI. The V and J ends lost 3 bases and 4 bases respectively, with 15 bases between them. CDR3 coding DNA: TGTGCCAGCAGTGAGGTGAACTACCGGGGAGAGACCCAGTACTTC. Translated: CASSEVNYRGETQYF.

The chain uses TRBV18 and TRBJ1-2, with 8 bases identical to TRBD1. From germline, CDR1 is KGHSH and CDR2 LQKENI. CDR3 size: 14 residues. V shed 3 bases, J shed 4 bases, and the junction held 4 bases outside the gene matches. CDR3 amino acids: CASSPDGTGYGYTF. In DNA form, the CDR3 reads TGTGCCAGCTCACCGGACGGGACAGGCTATGGCTACACCTTC. Full variable domain (rest looked up from reference TRBV18 and TRBJ1-2): NAGVMQNPRHLVRRRGQEARLRCSPMKGHSHVYWYRQLPEEGLKFMVYLQKENIIDESGMPKERFSAEFPKEGPSILRIQQVVRGDSAAYFCASSPDGTGYGYTFGSGTRLTVV.

Details on this clone: An end of the junction differs from the germline gene, which may be a read error. V gene TRBV7-2 combines with J gene TRBJ1-4; D perhaps matches TRBD1 (5 bases). Germline assignment: CDR1 SGHTA and CDR2 FQGNSA. The CDR3 spans 13 residues. Written as DNA, the CDR3 is TGTGCCAGCAGCGTAGCATACAGGGAAAAACTGTTTTTT. It translates to CASSVAYREKLFF.

The chain recombines TRBV7-9 with TRBJ1-2; 7 nucleotides line up with TRBD1. Trimming took 1 base from V and 0 from J; bases not matched to a gene: 2. The germline V gene has CDR1 SEHNR and CDR2 FQNEAQ (reference sequence). This CDR3 spans 15 amino acids. The CDR3 region is CASSLVGQANYGYTF. In DNA form, the CDR3 reads TGTGCCAGCAGCTTAGTAGGACAGGCTAACTATGGCTACACCTTC.

V usage is TRBV6-5 and J usage is TRBJ1-6; D remains unclear. V lost 4 bases and J lost 16, with 17 bases in between. Germline CDR1 and CDR2: MNHEY and SVGAGI. This CDR3 is 13 amino acids long. The CDR3: CASSFSRGTPLHF. CDR3 nucleotides: TGTGCCAGCAGTTTCTCGCGGGGTACTCCTCTCCACTTT.

J is TRBJ2-3 and V is TRBV30; 7 positions match TRBD1. The CDR3 extends over 15 amino acids. Trimming removed 5 bases from V and 0 bases from J; junction bases left unmatched: 8. CDR1 and CDR2 (germline): GTSNPN, SVGIG (reference sequence). In DNA, the CDR3 is TGTGCCTGGTCCCGGGACAGTACTAGCACAGATACGCAGTATTTT. This codes for CAWSRDSTSTDTQYF.

The CDR3 here is CATLGQTNYGYTF. The CDR3 DNA is TGTGCCACCTTGGGACAAACTAACTATGGCTACACCTTC. The genes are TRBV2 and TRBJ1-2; D is perhaps TRBD1 (6 bases). CDR1 and CDR2 (germline): SNHLY, FYNNEI. This CDR3 contains 13 residues. Trimming removed 10 bases at V and 0 bases at J, with 12 bases between.

The V gene is TRBV5-6, the J gene TRBJ1-3, with D perhaps matching TRBD1 (5 bases). CDR1 and CDR2 (germline): SGHDT, YYEEEE. The CDR3 covers 13 residues. Trimming stripped 4 bases from V and 8 bases from J, with 13 bases between. CDR3 DNA sequence: TGTGCCAGCAGCCTAGGGGCCCCAGACACCATATATTTT. Protein product: CASSLGAPDTIYF. The complete variable domain, with remaining parts taken from reference TRBV5-6 and TRBJ1-3, reads DAGVTQSPTHLIKTRGQQVTLRCSPKSGHDTVSWYQQALGQGPQFIFQYYEEEERQRGNFPDRFSGHQFPNYSSELNVNALLLGDSALYLCASSLGAPDTIYFGEGSWLTVV.

In this sample, this clone turned up a few times. Other DNA sequences in this specimen translate into the identical CDR3. The J gene is TRBJ1-3, the V gene TRBV7-9; the D is unclear. The CDR3 is made up of 14 amino acids. CDR1 SEHNR and CDR2 FQNEAQ come from the germline V gene (reference sequence). Deletions cut 5 bases from V and 0 bases from J, with 8 bases between. The CDR3 DNA reads as TGTGCCAGCAGCCCAGACATCTCTGGAAACACCATATATTTT. Its translation: CASSPDISGNTIYF.

This clone was found once. The junction differs from germline at one of its ends, possibly a read error. The chain carries TRBV5-1 and TRBJ2-1; D tentatively reads TRBD1 or TRBD2 (5 bases each). The CDR3 spans 15 residues. Germline V gene sequence: CDR1 SGHRS, CDR2 YFSETQ. CDR3 sequence (DNA): TGCGCCAGCAGGTTGGCCGGGACGGAACACAATGAGCAGTTCTTC. Translating gives CASRLAGTEHNEQFF.

The chain links TRBV7-7 to TRBJ2-1; 7 bases are a match to TRBD2. The CDR3 length is 17 residues. In germline, CDR1 is SSHAT, CDR2 FNYEAQ (reference sequence). Trimming cost V 1 base and J 4 bases; bases outside gene matches: 10. CDR3 residues: CASSLGPGREWYNEQFF. Written as DNA, the CDR3 is TGTGCCAGCAGCTTAGGTCCTGGGCGGGAGTGGTACAATGAGCAGTTCTTC.